Shown below are 26 T cell receptor beta chains from a single sample sequenced in a study of CD8+ T cells in alopecia areata. Cells from pooled cutaneous lymph nodes were sorted by CD4, CD8alpha, NKG2D, NKG2ACE and other markers. Investigators isolated RNA and reverse transcribed it into cDNA to act as the sequencing template. Assay: immunoSEQ multiplex PCR; the TCRdb copy retains only in-frame clones and omits some. The repertoire has 200,000 to 300,000 clones, none seen only once; the ten largest take less than 1.5%. Specimen: CD4+ T cells sorted from a lymph node. The receptors shown here come from a C3H/HeJ mouse with alopecia areata. These mice share the MHC haplotype H2-k.

To note about this clone: Gene names and germline match the mouse. The CDR3 end falls 4 residues outside the read, so it is completed with the germline J gene. This chain connects TRBV31 to TRBJ2-1; the match to TRBD2 covers 8 bases. This CDR3 region has 15 residues. The trim removed 1 base at V and 1 base at J, leaving 3 bases unmatched. CDR1 is GKSSPN and CDR2 is SITVG in the germline V gene. The CDR3 is CAWSPWGANYAEQFF. The sequenced part of the CDR3 DNA is TGTGCCTGGAGTCCCTGGGGGGCGAACTATGCT.

To note about this clone: The listed genes are named as in mouse. The observed sequence ends 4 residues before the CDR3 terminus, with the missing tail filled in from the germline J gene. The sample carries other DNA sequences with the same CDR3. The rearrangement joins TRBV19 to TRBJ2-7, with TRBD1 matching 9 bases. The junction had 2 bases not matched to a gene; V was cut back by 1 base and J by 3 bases. This CDR3 has 14 residues. Germline loops: CDR1 FNHDT, CDR2 SITEND (reference sequence). CDR3 DNA, as far as it was read: TGTGCCAGCAGTATAACGGGACAGGGCTAT. It is translated as CASSITGQGY. The CDR3 in full is CASSITGQGYEQYF.

This clone showed up just a few times. Gene names and germline match the mouse. Sequencing ends 4 residues short of the CDR3 end; the germline J gene provides the rest. The V gene is TRBV13-2, the J gene TRBJ2-3; 13 bases line up with TRBD2. The CDR3 contains 17 residues. Germline assignment: CDR1 NNHNN and CDR2 SYGAGS (reference sequence). After removal of 3 bases from V and 2 bases from J, the junction contained 6 bases not matched to a gene. The part of the CDR3 DNA that was read is TGTGCCAGCGGTGTCGGACTGGGGGGGCTTGTTGCAGAA. This translates into CASGVGLGGLVAE. The full CDR3 is CASGVGLGGLVAETLYF.

This clone was observed many times. Gene names are mouse gene names. The CDR3 end is not reached by the read, which stops 4 residues before it; the germline J gene fills it in. The same CDR3 arises from other DNA sequences in this sample as well. This rearrangement joins TRBV5 to TRBJ2-7; no firm D call. Per the germline V gene, CDR1 is LGHNA and CDR2 is YNLKQL (reference sequence). CDR3 length: 12 residues. CDR3 bases read: TGTGCCAGCAGCCAAGACAGGTAT. Protein: CASSQDRY. The full-length CDR3 reads as CASSQDRYEQYF.

Worth noting for this clone: Gene and germline names: mouse. Sequencing ends 4 residues short of the CDR3 end; the germline J gene provides the rest. The chain carries TRBV5 and TRBJ2-1, with 12 bases lining up with TRBD1. The germline CDR1 and CDR2 sequences are LGHNA and YNLKQL (reference sequence). The CDR3 is made up of 15 amino acids. The sequenced part of the CDR3 DNA is TGTGCCAGCAGCCAGGGACAGGGGGCGGGCGCT. Its protein is CASSQGQGAGA. The complete CDR3 reads CASSQGQGAGAEQFF.

This clone has more than one count but fewer than ten. Genes and germline are mouse. The read finishes 4 residues shy of the CDR3 end, and the germline J gene is used to complete it. The chain is built from TRBV13-3 and TRBJ2-5; 14 nucleotides align to TRBD2. The CDR3 consists of 15 residues. The V gene's germline CDR1 is NNHDY and CDR2 SYVADS. Partial CDR3 DNA: TGTGCCAGCAGGGGACTGGGGGGGCGCGCAGAC. Encoded protein: CASRGLGGRAD. From start to end, the CDR3 is CASRGLGGRADTQYF.

This clone was counted between two and nine times. Gene names and germline match the mouse. The sequence runs out 4 residues before the end of the CDR3; the remainder is reconstructed from the germline J gene. The genes are TRBV31 and TRBJ2-1, with 8 bases matching TRBD2. The CDR3 extends over 13 amino acids. Trimming at V came to 1 base and at J to 6 bases, leaving 2 bases not matched to a gene. Germline V gives CDR1 GKSSPN, CDR2 SITVG. Partial CDR3 DNA: TGTGCCTGGAGTCAGGGGGGGCTTGCT. Its protein is CAWSQGGLA. The CDR3 as a whole reads CAWSQGGLAEQFF.

With respect to this clone: Gene names are the mouse ones. The read terminates 4 residues ahead of where the CDR3 ends, so the germline J gene completes it. The chain carries TRBV1 and TRBJ2-5, with 9 bases identical to TRBD2. The CDR3 totals 17 residues. CDR1 NSQYPW and CDR2 LRSPGD come from the germline V gene (reference sequence). V was pared by 3 bases and J by 0 bases, with 7 bases of the junction left unmatched. This chain's CDR3 is CTCSALGGVTNQDTQYF. CDR3 DNA (partial): TGCACCTGCAGTGCTCTGGGGGGGGTCACTAACCAAGAC.

This clone was picked up a small number of times. Here the gene names and germline are mouse. From the germline J gene comes the end of the CDR3, since the read stops 4 residues before it. J is TRBJ2-5 and V is TRBV1, with TRBD2 identical over 7 bases. The trim removed 0 bases at V and 2 bases at J, leaving 2 bases unmatched. The CDR3 covers 15 residues. Germline lookup yields CDR1 NSQYPW and CDR2 LRSPGD (reference sequence). The CDR3 sequence is CTCSAELGFQDTQYF. Incomplete CDR3 DNA: TGCACCTGCAGTGCAGAACTGGGGTTCCAAGAC.

Notes on this clone: Mouse names are used for the genes. Read data end 4 residues before the CDR3 end; the end is taken from the germline J gene. This CDR3 is also generated by other DNA sequences in the sample. The chain employs TRBV31 and TRBJ2-4; 8 bases line up with TRBD2. Germline V lookup: CDR1 GKSSPN, CDR2 SITVG. The V and J ends lost 0 bases and 1 base, in that order; junction bases with no gene match: 6. The CDR3 is made up of 16 amino acids. CDR3 sequence reads: CAWSLGGGAGQNTLYF. The DNA read from the CDR3 is TGTGCCTGGAGTCTAGGGGGGGGCGCCGGTCAAAAC.

This clone was detected a few times. Germline and genes: mouse. The read ends 4 residues shy of where the CDR3 ends; the end is completed using the germline J gene. The J gene is TRBJ2-5, the V gene TRBV19; 9 positions match TRBD1. CDR1 FNHDT and CDR2 SITEND come from the germline V gene (reference sequence). This CDR3 region has 15 residues. CDR3 loop: CASSIYGTGRDTQYF. Partial CDR3 DNA: TGTGCCAGCAGTATTTACGGGACAGGGAGGGAC.

Note on this clone: Mouse germline and gene names are used. The CDR3 end lies 4 residues beyond the end of the read and is filled in from the germline J gene. The V call is TRBV1, the J call TRBJ1-2; TRBD1 aligns across 12 bases. V trimming: 5 bases; J trimming: 4 bases; junction bases outside the gene matches: 2. CDR1 NSQYPW and CDR2 LRSPGD come from the germline V gene (reference sequence). The CDR3 extends over 14 amino acids. CDR3 DNA, as far as it was read: TGCACCTGCAGTCCGGGACAGGGGGCCTCC. Translating gives CTCSPGQGAS. The complete CDR3 reads CTCSPGQGASDYTF.

Remarks on this clone: Gene names denote mouse genes. The sequenced fragment ends 4 residues before the CDR3 boundary, so the rest is inferred from the germline J gene. The same CDR3 is also encoded by other DNA sequences in this sample. V and J are TRBV31 and TRBJ2-3, with 8 bases aligning to TRBD1. This CDR3 has 13 amino acids. CDR1 and CDR2 from the germline V gene are GKSSPN and SITVG. V trimming: 1 base; J trimming: 3 bases; junction bases outside the gene matches: 0. The CDR3 sequence: CAWSRQGAETLYF. Incomplete CDR3 DNA: TGTGCCTGGAGTCGACAGGGGGCAGAA.

This clone appeared a few times. Mouse germline and gene names are used. The read ends 4 residues before the CDR3 terminus; that terminus is restored from the germline J gene. The V call is TRBV5, the J call TRBJ2-2, with 7 bases fitting TRBD2. The V segment lost 0 bases and the J segment 1 base; nucleotides outside the gene matches: 2. This CDR3 has 16 residues. In germline, CDR1 is LGHNA, CDR2 YNLKQL (reference sequence). The covered CDR3 bases are TGTGCCAGCAGCCAAGATGGGGGGTTAAACACCGGG. This gives the protein CASSQDGGLNTG. The whole CDR3 sequence reads CASSQDGGLNTGQLYF.

The table lists this clone with many counts. The gene names given are mouse names. The DNA ends 4 residues before the CDR3 does, and the rest of the CDR3 is filled in from the germline J gene. This chain links TRBV17 with TRBJ2-2; no clear D. The length of the CDR3 is 14 residues. CDR1 is MNHDT and CDR2 is YYDKIL in the germline V gene. Between the trimmed V and J ends, which lost 3 bases and 0 bases, there was a span of 5 bases. CDR3 loop: CASSSTANTGQLYF. The sequenced part of the CDR3 DNA is TGTGCTAGCAGTAGCACTGCAAACACCGGG. Based on the CDR3 plus reference TRBV17 and TRBJ2-2, the full variable domain is DTTVKQNPRYKLARVGKPVNLICSQTMNHDTMYWYQKKPNQAPKLLLFYYDKILNREADTFEKFQSSRPNNSFCSLYIGSAGLEYSAMYLCASSSTANTGQLYFGEGSKLTVL.

About this clone itself: The gene names given are mouse names. The observed sequence ends 4 residues before the CDR3 terminus, with the missing tail filled in from the germline J gene. This chain joins TRBV1 and TRBJ2-2; 7 nucleotides align to TRBD1. The V gene end was trimmed by 4 bases and the J gene end by 0 bases; junction bases not matched to a gene: 5. The CDR3 sequence is 16 residues long. Germline CDR1 is NSQYPW and CDR2 is LRSPGD (reference sequence). The CDR3 is CTCSDRGYANTGQLYF. CDR3 DNA, as far as it was read: TGCACCTGCAGTGACAGGGGCTATGCAAACACCGGG.

For this clone: The genes and germline here are from mouse. The CDR3 bases that were read are TGTGCCAGCAGTGATCTTGGGGGGCAATTTGCT. Its translation: CASSDLGGQFA. The entire CDR3 is CASSDLGGQFAEQFF. The rearrangement links TRBV13-1 to TRBJ2-1; possibly TRBD2 for D (7 bases). The read terminates 4 residues ahead of where the CDR3 ends, so the germline J gene completes it. Germline V gives CDR1 NSHNY, CDR2 SYGAGN. CDR3 length: 15 residues. Deletions cut 1 base from V and 6 bases from J, with 14 bases between.

The table lists this clone with a few counts. Gene names refer to mouse genes. Read data end 4 residues before the CDR3 end; the end is taken from the germline J gene. The chain recombines TRBV13-1 with TRBJ2-5, with 9 positions matching TRBD2. The V gene's germline CDR1 is NSHNY and CDR2 SYGAGN. This CDR3 comprises 14 residues. CDR3: CASSRTGAEDTQYF. The CDR3 DNA, read in part, is TGTGCCAGCAGTAGGACTGGGGCTGAAGAC.

Note on this clone: Gene names denote mouse genes. The read ends 4 residues early relative to the CDR3; the germline J gene fills the gap. Other DNA sequences in this specimen translate into the identical CDR3. The chain has TRBV2 and TRBJ1-2, with TRBD1 identical over 7 bases. Germline CDR1 and CDR2: LGHNA and YSYQKL. The CDR3 sequence is 15 residues long. V lost 2 bases and J lost 0; bases outside the gene matches: 3. CDR3 bases read: TGTGCCAGCAGCCAACGACAGGGCGCAAACTCC. Amino acid sequence: CASSQRQGANS. The whole CDR3 is CASSQRQGANSDYTF.

Concerning this clone: Germline and genes: mouse. Sequencing ends 4 residues short of the CDR3 end; the germline J gene provides the rest. Other DNA variants within this sample encode the same CDR3. The rearrangement joins TRBV1 to TRBJ1-2, with 8 bases fitting TRBD1. The germline CDR1 and CDR2 sequences are NSQYPW and LRSPGD (reference sequence). The J segment lost 0 bases and the V segment lost 2 bases, leaving 2 bases of the junction unmatched. The CDR3 runs to 15 residues. The CDR3 protein is CTCSAQGAANSDYTF. CDR3 DNA, as far as it was read: TGCACCTGCAGTGCACAGGGGGCTGCAAACTCC.

In its sample, this clone was seen a few times. Each gene name is a mouse one. The sequenced fragment ends 4 residues before the CDR3 boundary, so the rest is inferred from the germline J gene. V and J are TRBV19 and TRBJ2-2, with TRBD1 identical over 9 bases. V lost 4 bases to trimming and J lost 5 bases; unmatched junction nucleotides: 3. The CDR3 runs to 14 residues. Germline-derived CDR1 and CDR2 are FNHDT and SITEND (reference sequence). The covered CDR3 bases are TGTGCCAGCAGTCGGACAGGGGCGACCGGG. Residues: CASSRTGATG. The full-length CDR3 reads as CASSRTGATGQLYF.

This clone showed up just a few times. Any gene name here is a mouse gene name. The DNA ends 4 residues before the CDR3 does, and the rest of the CDR3 is filled in from the germline J gene. The J gene is TRBJ2-1, the V gene TRBV13-2; D perhaps matches TRBD1 (5 bases). Germline-derived CDR1 and CDR2 are NNHNN and SYGAGS (reference sequence). The CDR3 is 15 residues long. V was clipped by 0 bases and J by 2 bases, with 9 bases between them. The CDR3 loop is CASGDVREDYAEQFF. Partial CDR3 DNA: TGTGCCAGCGGTGATGTCAGGGAGGACTATGCT.

Details on this clone: Here the gene names and germline are mouse. The read finishes 3 residues shy of the CDR3 end, and the germline J gene is used to complete it. The gene calls are TRBV14 and TRBJ1-6, with no clear D. TRBJ1-6 is an open reading frame whose function is uncertain. V lost 4 bases and J lost 0, with 8 bases in between. Germline assignment: CDR1 SGHDT and CDR2 FRDEAV. The CDR3 has 15 residues. The covered CDR3 bases are TGTGCCAGCAGTCTCACAGATTCCTATAATTCGCCC. Amino acid sequence: CASSLTDSYNSP. The CDR3 in its entirety is CASSLTDSYNSPLYF.

As to this clone: Gene names are the mouse ones. The sequenced fragment ends 3 residues before the CDR3 boundary, so the rest is inferred from the germline J gene. The chain employs TRBV13-3 and TRBJ1-6; no reliable D call. TRBJ1-6 is an ORF; its function is uncertain. The V and J ends lost 5 bases and 4 bases respectively, with 7 bases between them. CDR1 and CDR2 from the germline V gene are NNHDY and SYVADS. The CDR3 runs to 13 residues. Incomplete CDR3 DNA: TGTGCCAGCAGGACAACTTATAATTCGCCC. It is translated as CASRTTYNSP. In full, the CDR3 is CASRTTYNSPLYF.

This clone has only a few counts. These gene names are mouse names. The CDR3 goes on 4 residues after the read ends, and that part is filled in from the germline J gene. The chain has TRBV17 and TRBJ2-2; the match to TRBD2 covers 9 bases. From germline, CDR1 is MNHDT and CDR2 YYDKIL. There are 15 residues in the CDR3. The V and J ends lost 6 bases and 2 bases, in that order; junction bases with no gene match: 4. The CDR3 spells CASSLDWGNTGQLYF. CDR3 bases read: TGTGCTAGCAGCCTCGACTGGGGGAACACCGGG. Looking up the rest from reference TRBV17 and TRBJ2-2 gives the full variable domain: DTTVKQNPRYKLARVGKPVNLICSQTMNHDTMYWYQKKPNQAPKLLLFYYDKILNREADTFEKFQSSRPNNSFCSLYIGSAGLEYSAMYLCASSLDWGNTGQLYFGEGSKLTVL.

This clone has a handful of counts. The germline and genes are mouse ones. The read ends 3 residues early relative to the CDR3; the germline J gene fills the gap. The rearrangement uses TRBV13-2 and TRBJ1-6; D not resolved. Being an ORF, TRBJ1-6 has a function that is uncertain. Deletions cut 0 bases from V and 0 bases from J, with 10 bases between. The CDR3 is made up of 17 amino acids. Germline-derived CDR1 and CDR2 are NNHNN and SYGAGS (reference sequence). The CDR3: CASGDAKYNSYNSPLYF. The DNA read from the CDR3 is TGTGCCAGCGGTGATGCGAAATACAATTCCTATAATTCGCCC.